Presented here are 32 T cell receptor beta chains from one specimen sequenced in a study of a mutant IDH1 vaccine in newly diagnosed glioma. Profiling relied on immunoSEQ multiplex PCR, and the TCRdb table lists in-frame clones only, not all of them. Of about 41,000 clones listed, around 79% are singletons. The time point was: week 23, last vaccination. Mutant IDH1 20-mer peptide, at 300 ug, made up each vaccine dose, with topical imiquimod. No antigen has been assigned to these receptors. Specimen: PBMCs, collected from a glioma patient whose treatment included an IDH1 peptide vaccine. All receptors come from a woman in her thirties or forties with glioma. Some clones in this sample may be carry-over from other donors' samples.

The J gene is TRBJ2-1, the V gene TRBV6-5, with 9 bases fitting TRBD2. CDR1 is MNHEY, CDR2 SVGAGI, per germline. Unmatched junction bases numbered 5, after V lost 2 bases and J lost 9 bases. This CDR3 has 14 residues. CDR3 coding DNA: TGTGCCAGCAGTTACGGCGGGGGGGCAGGTGAGCAGTTCTTC. Encoded protein: CASSYGGGAGEQFF.

This clone was counted a single time. This rearrangement joins TRBV5-4 to TRBJ1-1; weak D call: TRBD1 (5 bases). CDR1 and CDR2 (germline): SGHNT, YYREEE (reference sequence). Trimming stripped 3 bases from V and 2 bases from J, with 11 bases between. The length of the CDR3 is 14 residues. The CDR3 nucleotides are TGTGCCAGCAGCTGGAAAACAGGTAACACTGAAGCTTTCTTT. This encodes CASSWKTGNTEAFF.

The V and J genes are TRBV7-3 and TRBJ2-5, with TRBD2 as a possible D gene (5 bases). Per the germline V gene, CDR1 is SGHTA and CDR2 is FQGTGA. The CDR3 is made up of 15 amino acids. Trimming left V 5 bases short and J 7 bases short, with 20 bases between. This CDR3 is CASSLNNQRSGTQYF. DNA of the CDR3: TGTGCCAGCAGCCTAAATAACCAGCGGTCCGGGACCCAGTACTTC.

The chain has TRBV5-4 and TRBJ1-2, with no clear D. The CDR3 has 14 residues. CDR1 is SGHNT, CDR2 YYREEE, per germline (reference sequence). V was clipped by 4 bases and J by 2 bases, with 12 bases between them. CDR3 loop: CASSLGIGNYGYTF. The CDR3 nucleotides read TGTGCCAGCAGCCTCGGTATTGGGAACTATGGCTACACCTTC. The full variable domain, with the rest looked up from reference TRBV5-4 and TRBJ1-2, is ETGVTQSPTHLIKTRGQQVTLRCSSQSGHNTVSWYQQALGQGPQFIFQYYREEENGRGNFPPRFSGLQFPNYSSELNVNALELDDSALYLCASSLGIGNYGYTFGSGTRLTVV.

The genes are TRBV9 and TRBJ1-1; 7 positions match TRBD1. V shed 1 base, J shed 4 bases, and the junction held 4 bases outside the gene matches. CDR3 size: 14 residues. The germline CDR1 and CDR2 sequences are SGDLS and YYNGEE. CDR3 sequence reads: CASSVSYRGTEAFF. CDR3 bases: TGTGCCAGCAGCGTATCGTACAGGGGCACTGAAGCTTTCTTT. Full variable domain (rest looked up from reference TRBV9 and TRBJ1-1): DSGVTQTPKHLITATGQRVTLRCSPRSGDLSVYWYQQSLDQGLQFLIQYYNGEERAKGNILERFSAQQFPDLHSELNLSSLELGDSALYFCASSVSYRGTEAFFGQGTRLTVV.

The J gene is TRBJ2-2, the V gene TRBV9; a possible D gene is TRBD1 (5 bases). The CDR3 runs 14 residues. The V end lost 4 bases, the J end lost 1 base, and 8 bases lay between the germline ends. Germline V CDR1 and CDR2: SGDLS, YYNGEE. DNA for the CDR3: TGTGCCAGCAGCTTTACAGGGAACACCGGGGAGCTGTTTTTT. The encoded protein is CASSFTGNTGELFF.

CDR3 sequence reads: CASSQRGSSYEQYF. The DNA for the CDR3 is TGCGCCAGCAGCCAGCGGGGGAGCTCCTACGAGCAGTACTTC. The chain employs TRBV4-1 and TRBJ2-7, with TRBD2 matching over 7 bases. The CDR3 totals 14 residues. CDR1 is MGHRA, CDR2 YSYEKL, per germline. After removal of 3 bases from V and 0 bases from J, the junction contained 2 bases not matched to a gene.

The chain employs TRBV5-1 and TRBJ1-1; D ambiguous. Germline lookup yields CDR1 SGHRS and CDR2 YFSETQ. V was cut by 2 bases and J by 4 bases, with 15 bases left in between. The CDR3 is made up of 15 amino acids. The CDR3 here is CASSLVAGSPTEAFF. The CDR3 bases are TGCGCCAGCAGCTTAGTAGCCGGGAGTCCCACTGAAGCTTTCTTT.

V and J are TRBV15 and TRBJ1-3, with 7 bases identical to TRBD1. Germline-derived CDR1 and CDR2 are LNHNV and YYDKDF (reference sequence). Trimming took 5 bases from V and 4 from J; bases not matched to a gene: 5. This CDR3 region has 14 residues. The CDR3 is CATSQGGFGNTIYF. CDR3 coding DNA: TGTGCCACCAGCCAGGGGGGCTTCGGAAACACCATATATTTT.

The V call is TRBV29-1, the J call TRBJ2-4; maybe TRBD2 (6 bases). Germline V lookup: CDR1 SQVTM, CDR2 ANQGSEA. Trimming shortened V by 3 bases and J by 0 bases, and 15 bases separated the two germline ends. The CDR3 is 16 amino acids. The CDR3 is CSVDSVLGGAKNIQYF. The CDR3 DNA is TGCAGCGTTGATTCCGTCCTGGGGGGAGCCAAAAACATTCAGTACTTC.

This chain connects TRBV5-1 to TRBJ2-5, with D perhaps assigned TRBD1 or TRBD2 (5 bases each). V lost 1 base to trimming and J lost 0 bases, with 10 bases between them. Germline V gene sequence: CDR1 SGHRS, CDR2 YFSETQ. CDR3 length: 15 amino acids. The CDR3 nucleotides read TGCGCCAGCAGCTTGCAGGGACCACACCAAGAGACCCAGTACTTC. Residues: CASSLQGPHQETQYF.

The chain has TRBV9 and TRBJ1-2, with TRBD1 as a possible D gene (6 bases). CDR3 length: 18 amino acids. The germline V and J ends were trimmed by 5 bases and 8 bases, with 31 bases remaining between them. Per germline, CDR1 SGDLS and CDR2 YYNGEE. As DNA, the CDR3 is TGTGCCAGCAGTGGACCCGGGACACCTCCGAGAGGAGGGGTAGGCTACACCTTC. Residues: CASSGPGTPPRGGVGYTF.

The chain has TRBV7-6 and TRBJ2-1; 13 bases line up with TRBD2. Germline V gene sequence: CDR1 SGHVS, CDR2 FNYEAQ. V lost 5 bases and J lost 9; bases outside the gene matches: 4. This CDR3 spans 14 amino acids. CDR3 sequence reads: CASSLGLAGAEQFF. In nucleotides, the CDR3 is TGTGCCAGCAGCCTCGGACTAGCGGGGGCTGAGCAGTTCTTC.

The chain links TRBV5-4 to TRBJ2-3; D gene uncertain. V was shortened by 4 bases and J by 2 bases, with 8 bases between the two germline ends. The CDR3 sequence is 13 residues long. Germline CDR1 SGHNT, CDR2 YYREEE (reference sequence). CDR3 coding DNA: TGTGCCAGCAGCCCGGTGACCACAGATACGCAGTATTTT. Translation gives CASSPVTTDTQYF.

The V call is TRBV10-3, the J call TRBJ2-3, with unresolved D. Germline V gene lookup returns CDR1 ENHRY and CDR2 SYGVKD. The V and J ends lost 3 bases and 2 bases respectively, with 9 bases between them. CDR3 length equals 14 residues. Written as DNA, the CDR3 is TGTGCCATCAGTGAAGTATCAGACACAGATACGCAGTATTTT. It is translated as CAISEVSDTDTQYF.

The J gene is TRBJ2-3, the V gene TRBV30; D may match TRBD1 or TRBD2 (5 bases each). V gave up 4 bases and J gave up 6 bases, with 11 bases separating them. The CDR3 is made up of 12 amino acids. Germline CDR1 reads GTSNPN; CDR2 reads SVGIG (reference sequence). The CDR3 DNA is TGTGCCTGGAACTTGGGGACGGATACGCAGTATTTT. As protein: CAWNLGTDTQYF.

This chain links TRBV5-6 with TRBJ2-3, with 8 bases matching TRBD1. CDR3 size: 15 residues. Germline trimming cut 4 bases from V and 4 bases from J; bases unmatched to any gene: 8. The germline gives CDR1 SGHDT, CDR2 YYEEEE. CDR3 protein: CASSRDRTYADTQYF. CDR3 DNA: TGTGCCAGCAGCAGGGACAGGACTTATGCAGATACGCAGTATTTT.

V gene TRBV2 combines with J gene TRBJ1-1, with TRBD1 as a possible D gene (5 bases). With 6 bases removed from V and 1 base from J, the gap between germline ends came to 9 bases. The CDR3 is 13 residues long. Germline CDR1 is SNHLY and CDR2 is FYNNEI. This CDR3 reads CASRMGENTEAFF. The CDR3 nucleotides read TGTGCCAGCAGGATGGGGGAGAACACTGAAGCTTTCTTT.

The V and J genes are TRBV5-1 and TRBJ2-5; a possible D gene is TRBD1 (6 bases). The CDR3 sequence is 16 residues long. V gave up 0 bases and J gave up 2 bases, with 14 bases separating them. Germline lookup yields CDR1 SGHRS and CDR2 YFSETQ. CDR3 residues: CASSLGNTGSQETQYF. In DNA form, the CDR3 reads TGCGCCAGCAGCTTGGGTAATACAGGGTCTCAAGAGACCCAGTACTTC.

This chain's CDR3 is CASSEGQGARANTEAFF. The CDR3 DNA sequence: TGTGCCAGCAGTGAAGGACAGGGGGCTCGGGCGAACACTGAAGCTTTCTTT. The chain joins TRBV2 to TRBJ1-1; the match to TRBD1 covers 10 bases. This CDR3 has 17 amino acids. Trimming took 1 base from V and 1 from J; bases not matched to a gene: 6. Per germline, CDR1 SNHLY and CDR2 FYNNEI.

The chain combines TRBV6-1 with TRBJ2-5, with TRBD1 as a possible D gene (7 bases). V was shortened by 1 base and J by 11 bases, with 17 bases between the two germline ends. Per germline, CDR1 MNHNS and CDR2 SASEGT. There are 14 residues in the CDR3. CDR3 DNA sequence: TGTGCCAGCAGTGAAGGACAGGGAGGAGAGGAGCAGTACTTC. Encoded protein: CASSEGQGGEEQYF.

CDR3 in DNA: TGCAGCGTTCCCCTCAGGGGATCCCACGAGCAGTACTTC. It yields the protein CSVPLRGSHEQYF. This chain connects TRBV29-1 to TRBJ2-7; the D gene is possibly TRBD1 (6 bases). Trimming stripped 5 bases from V and 5 bases from J, with 16 bases between. Looked up from germline, CDR1 is SQVTM and CDR2 is ANQGSEA. The length of the CDR3 is 13 residues.

V gene TRBV4-1 combines with J gene TRBJ1-4; D possibly corresponds to TRBD1 (5 bases). V was pared by 1 base and J by 7 bases, with 10 bases between. The CDR3 consists of 14 residues. The germline V gene encodes CDR1 MGHRA and CDR2 YSYEKL. The CDR3, as DNA: TGCGCCAGCAGCCAAGGGCAGGGTGGTGAAAAACTGTTTTTT. It yields the protein CASSQGQGGEKLFF.

The chain recombines TRBV7-3 with TRBJ2-3; D is perhaps TRBD1 (6 bases). Per the germline V gene, CDR1 is SGHTA and CDR2 is FQGTGA. V gave up 0 bases and J gave up 3 bases, with 7 bases separating them. This CDR3 contains 14 residues. The chain's CDR3 is CASSLTQGTDTQYF. The DNA for the CDR3 is TGTGCCAGCAGCTTAACGCAGGGGACAGATACGCAGTATTTT.

The J gene is TRBJ1-3, the V gene TRBV5-6; TRBD1 agrees at 8 bases. The junction had 11 bases not matched to a gene; V was cut back by 4 bases and J by 8 bases. CDR3 length equals 15 residues. CDR1 SGHDT and CDR2 YYEEEE come from the germline V gene. The CDR3 loop reads CASSRIGQGRHTIYF. CDR3 nucleotides: TGTGCCAGCAGCCGCATTGGACAGGGACGGCACACCATATATTTT.

The gene calls are TRBV7-8 and TRBJ2-2; TRBD1 agrees at 7 bases. This CDR3 has 15 residues. V lost 5 bases, J lost 5 bases, and 8 bases stayed unmatched. Germline V gene lookup returns CDR1 SGHVS and CDR2 FQNEAQ. The CDR3 DNA is TGTGCCAGCAGCCCCGGGACAGTAGCTACCGGGGAGCTGTTTTTT. Translation: CASSPGTVATGELFF.

The V gene is TRBV14, the J gene TRBJ2-2; 8 bases map to TRBD2. Germline lookup yields CDR1 SGHDN and CDR2 FVKESK. The CDR3 consists of 18 residues. V was clipped by 4 bases and J by 4 bases; unmatched bases: 14. CDR3 coding DNA: TGTGCCAGCAGCCCTCTCCGGGCGGGGGGCTGGAGCACCGGGGAGCTGTTTTTT. Encoded protein: CASSPLRAGGWSTGELFF.

V is TRBV2 and J is TRBJ1-2, with D possibly TRBD1 on 5 matching bases. The germline CDR1 and CDR2 sequences are SNHLY and FYNNEI. The CDR3 has 13 residues. Trimming removed 8 bases at V and 8 bases at J, with 18 bases between. CDR3 DNA: TGTGCCAGCGATTTAAGGGGCATAGTCGGCTACACCTTC. Translated, it gives CASDLRGIVGYTF. Supplemented by reference TRBV2 and TRBJ1-2, the full variable domain reads EPEVTQTPSHQVTQMGQEVILRCVPISNHLYFYWYRQILGQKVEFLVSFYNNEISEKSEIFDDQFSVERPDGSNFTLKIRSTKLEDSAMYFCASDLRGIVGYTFGSGTRLTVV.

Judged by abundance, this clone is medium-sized. The V and J genes are TRBV12-5 and TRBJ2-1, with 9 bases fitting TRBD2. The germline V gene has CDR1 LGHNT and CDR2 FRNRAP. Unmatched junction bases numbered 5, after V lost 5 bases and J lost 3 bases. The CDR3 is 15 amino acids. The CDR3 DNA follows: TGTGCTAGTGGTCCCGGGACTAGCAGCTACAATGAGCAGTTCTTC. Its protein product is CASGPGTSSYNEQFF.

The J gene is TRBJ2-3, the V gene TRBV7-8, with D perhaps given as TRBD1 or TRBD2 (6 bases each). Germline loops: CDR1 SGHVS, CDR2 FQNEAQ. This CDR3 has 12 amino acids. V was shortened by 6 bases and J by 6 bases, with 10 bases between the two germline ends. The CDR3 coding sequence is TGTGCCAGCAGGGTAGGGGGGGATACGCAGTATTTT. Protein: CASRVGGDTQYF.

The V call is TRBV7-9, the J call TRBJ2-3; the D gene is possibly TRBD2 (6 bases). Trimming pared 3 bases from V and 2 bases from J, leaving 18 bases between. The length of the CDR3 is 17 residues. From germline, CDR1 is SEHNR and CDR2 FQNEAQ (reference sequence). The CDR3 nucleotides read TGTGCCAGCAGCTTTCTCCGGGACTTATTTTACACAGATACGCAGTATTTT. Translated: CASSFLRDLFYTDTQYF.

This chain connects TRBV5-4 to TRBJ2-7, with D perhaps TRBD2 (5 bases). Germline assignment: CDR1 SGHNT and CDR2 YYREEE (reference sequence). V lost 4 bases and J 1 base, leaving 9 bases between the germline ends. The CDR3 has 13 amino acids. CDR3 DNA sequence: TGTGCCAGCAGCCCGGACTTATCCTACGAGCAGTACTTC. It encodes CASSPDLSYEQYF.